This T cell receptor beta chain was observed in a study of PD-L1 blockade in urothelial cancer. For the study at large: Atezolizumab, begun by patients around 2014, was given at 1,200 mg intravenously every 3 weeks.

Clones were read by immunoSEQ multiplex PCR, and TCRdb kept only the in-frame ones, dropping some. Among 65,000 to 90,000 clones listed, roughly 84% were seen once. The germline V gene encodes CDR1 ENHRY and CDR2 SYGVKD. This CDR3 has 15 residues. The J segment lost 5 bases and the V segment lost 8 bases, leaving 10 bases of the junction unmatched. This clone was counted once. Time point reported: pretreatment peripheral blood. The chain recombines TRBV10-3 with TRBJ2-1; TRBD2 aligns across 9 bases. Sample: PBMCs, taken around atezolizumab (anti-PD-L1) treatment. This TCR came from a woman between 65 and 79 years old with urothelial cancer. CDR3 sequence: CAIGSSGIINNEQFF. CDR3 in DNA: TGTGCCATCGGGTCTAGCGGGATCATTAACAATGAGCAGTTCTTC.